The 5 T cell receptor beta chains below all came from one sample that was sequenced in a study of blood T cell repertoires in COVID-19. Sequencing used immunoSEQ multiplex PCR; TCRdb keeps in-frame clones, though not all of them. The table records around 130,000 clones, around 78% of them present only once. Sequences were obtained from peripheral blood. The source is a human donor in a cohort sampled during active COVID-19.

V and J are TRBV9 and TRBJ2-7; D unclear. V was pared by 0 bases and J by 3 bases, with 4 bases between. Germline assignment: CDR1 SGDLS and CDR2 YYNGEE. The CDR3 contains 12 residues. The CDR3 sequence: CASSVDNYEQYF. The CDR3 DNA sequence: TGTGCCAGCAGCGTAGATAACTACGAGCAGTACTTC.

The chain has TRBV4-1 and TRBJ1-2; perhaps TRBD1 as D (5 bases). CDR3 length: 14 residues. Germline V gene lookup returns CDR1 MGHRA and CDR2 YSYEKL. Trimming shortened V by 4 bases and J by 6 bases, and 15 bases separated the two germline ends. The CDR3 DNA sequence: TGCGCCAGCAGCCCCCGAGGAGGGGAAAATGGCTACACCTTC. This gives the protein CASSPRGGENGYTF.

The chain uses TRBV18 and TRBJ2-1; the match to TRBD2 covers 12 bases. This CDR3 has 14 amino acids. Germline lookup yields CDR1 KGHSH and CDR2 LQKENI. V gave up 3 bases and J gave up 8 bases; unmatched junction bases: 2. The CDR3 here is CASSPGTSGYEQFF. The CDR3, as DNA: TGTGCCAGCTCACCGGGGACTAGCGGGTATGAGCAGTTCTTC.

This clone was recorded only once. The rearrangement joins TRBV30 to TRBJ1-1, with D possibly being TRBD1 (5 bases). The germline CDR1 and CDR2 sequences are GTSNPN and SVGIG (reference sequence). The CDR3 is 14 amino acids. V was cut by 3 bases and J by 1 base, with 12 bases left in between. DNA for the CDR3: TGTGCCTGGAGCCCTCCGCAGGGGAACACTGAAGCTTTCTTT. Translated, it gives CAWSPPQGNTEAFF.

This clone was seen once. V gene TRBV27 combines with J gene TRBJ2-5, with D perhaps TRBD1 (6 bases). The germline CDR1 and CDR2 sequences are MNHEY and SMNVEV (reference sequence). The CDR3 length is 14 residues. Deletions cut 3 bases from V and 4 bases from J, with 12 bases between. DNA of the CDR3: TGTGCCAGCAGTTTCAGAGGACAGCTAGAGACCCAGTACTTC. Its protein is CASSFRGQLETQYF.